This TCR beta chain was identified during a study of blood T cells in healthy people across ages. Germline V CDR1 and CDR2: LGHNA, YSLEER. The CDR3 consists of 20 residues. To note about this clonotype: The germline gene is not matched at one end of the junction; a read error may be the cause.

Sample-barcoded 5' priming and a J-beta primer mix drove a second PCR of about 7 to 11 cycles. TCRdb re-called the 5' RACE reads with MiXCR, one entry per CDR3 protein. Of about 1.8 million distinct CDR3 sequences in the sample, about 49% were seen once. Material for sequencing was blood. This clonotype originated in a woman aged 35 to 49 in good health. V gene TRBV4-3 combines with J gene TRBJ2-7, with D tentatively TRBD1 (6 bases). CDR3: CAGSQDRVGVGQGPNDEQYF. CDR3 nucleotide sequence: TGCGCCGGCAGCCAAGATCGGGTGGGGGTCGGTCAGGGGCCCAACGACGAGCAGTACTTC.